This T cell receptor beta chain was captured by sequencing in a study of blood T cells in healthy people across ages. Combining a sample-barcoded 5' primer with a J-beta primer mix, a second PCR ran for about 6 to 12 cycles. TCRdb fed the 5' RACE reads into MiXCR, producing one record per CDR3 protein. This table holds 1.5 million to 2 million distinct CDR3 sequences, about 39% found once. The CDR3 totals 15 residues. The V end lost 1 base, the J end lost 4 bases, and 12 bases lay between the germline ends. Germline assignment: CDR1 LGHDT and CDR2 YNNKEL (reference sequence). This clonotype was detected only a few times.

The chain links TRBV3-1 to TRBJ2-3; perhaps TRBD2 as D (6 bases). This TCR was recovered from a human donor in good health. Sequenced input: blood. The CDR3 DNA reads TGTGCCAGCAGCCAAGGTACGGGGGTGGCAGATACGCAGTATTTT. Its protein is CASSQGTGVADTQYF.